Listed below are T cell receptor beta chains from one sample, sequenced in a study of blood T cells in healthy people across ages. TCRdb processed the 5' RACE reads anew with MiXCR; each CDR3 protein has one entry. The sample lists 780,000 or so distinct CDR3 sequences; roughly 56% were seen once. The material sequenced was blood. The receptors shown here come from a man aged 35-49 years in good health. Each CDR3 is given with its conserved first and last residue. The D gene is left open where the match is weak. Size values are once, few and many counts, or a class for expanded clones, and some rows have none.

TRBV5-1	few	TRBD2	TRBJ2-5	CASSSGTSGETQYF
TRBV4-3	-	TRBD1	TRBJ2-1	CASSQDNSGQGAFLSSYNEQFF
TRBV27	-	TRBD1	TRBJ1-1	CASRTGGVSEAFF
TRBV9	once	-	TRBJ2-7	CASSVATRLDNEQYF
TRBV12-3/TRBV12-4	few	-	TRBJ1-2	CASSFDGDYGYTF
TRBV7-2	-	-	TRBJ2-5	CASSLVSRFQETQYF
TRBV2	once	TRBD2	TRBJ2-3	CASSILAGATDTQYF
TRBV20-1	-	TRBD2	TRBJ2-5	CSARDLSGLSWGETQYF
TRBV12-3/TRBV12-4	-	-	TRBJ1-4	CASKGEGEKLFF
TRBV7-2	-	-	TRBJ1-2	CASSTTAGVGYTF
TRBV4-1	few	TRBD2	TRBJ2-1	CASSQEREGTYNEQFF
TRBV20-1	-	-	TRBJ2-1	CSATHRQMEQFF
TRBV12-3/TRBV12-4	-	-	TRBJ2-3	CASSLDMGDTQYF
TRBV5-1	few	TRBD1	TRBJ1-1	CASSVLTGGEAFF
TRBV9	-	TRBD2	TRBJ2-1	CASSVSTSGSFAEQFF
TRBV28	-	-	TRBJ1-1	CASSWARRTEAFF
TRBV7-7	-	TRBD1	TRBJ2-5	CASSLWGQDLLETQYF
TRBV29-1	few	-	TRBJ2-7	CSVEDTPYEQYF
TRBV7-3	-	-	TRBJ2-5	CASSTRGQETQYF
TRBV27	few	-	TRBJ2-1	CASSPDSVGEQFF
TRBV12-3/TRBV12-4	-	TRBD2	TRBJ2-7	CASSPPGGHEQYF
TRBV29-1	few	-	TRBJ2-4	CSVENSVRIQYF
TRBV20-1	-	-	TRBJ1-5	CSAGRTAGFQPQHF
TRBV7-3	-	-	TRBJ2-5	CASSLYTAGGQETQYF
TRBV27	-	-	TRBJ2-6	CASSLTPWGSSGANVLTF
TRBV20-1	many	-	TRBJ2-5	CSAQTPPQETQYF
TRBV6-5	-	-	TRBJ1-1	CASSYGWDLNTEAFF
TRBV20-1	-	-	TRBJ1-1	CSARDYQGDTNTEAFF
TRBV15	-	-	TRBJ1-4	CATSRAGQLSEKLFF
TRBV7-3	-	TRBD2	TRBJ2-2	CASSRRSGGAGELFF
TRBV12-3/TRBV12-4	-	-	TRBJ2-3	CASSTGAAYTDTQYF
TRBV27	-	-	TRBJ2-7	CASSEPRARGSYEQYF
TRBV7-3	-	-	TRBJ2-1	CASSSRDQGGTLWDEQFF
TRBV25-1	-	-	TRBJ2-5	CASSDRQGGQETQYF
TRBV7-9	-	-	TRBJ2-1	CASGPLPGQYNEQFF
TRBV7-9	-	-	TRBJ2-7	CASSWTGSSYNEQYF
TRBV20-1	-	-	TRBJ2-3	CSASTGTVGTDTQYF
TRBV5-6	-	-	TRBJ1-2	CASSPIGGVSNYGYTF
TRBV24-1	-	-	TRBJ2-5	CATSASGQPQYF
TRBV12-3/TRBV12-4	once	TRBD1	TRBJ1-2	CASSPTGISGYTF
TRBV12-3/TRBV12-4	-	TRBD2	TRBJ2-3	CASTTKQPGLAQYF
TRBV5-1	many	TRBD2	TRBJ2-1	CASSFSGGAYNEQFF
TRBV20-1	-	-	TRBJ2-5	CSAMVQTQGNRVGQYF
TRBV24-1	few	TRBD2	TRBJ2-1	CATSDSTSGTYNEQFF
TRBV6-1	-	TRBD1	TRBJ2-1	CASRGQGLIVHEQFF
TRBV20-1	-	-	TRBJ1-2	CSARAATYGYTF
TRBV4-1	-	-	TRBJ1-1	CASSPRQSSGTEAFF
TRBV4-3	-	-	TRBJ2-6	CASSPDLGAGANVLTF
TRBV20-1	once	TRBD2	TRBJ2-1	CSAREWLAGGRDEQFF
TRBV24-1	-	-	TRBJ1-2	CATSENKDSFGYTF